A selection of T cell receptor beta chains follows, all from one sample in a study of blood T cell repertoires in COVID-19. Clones were sequenced by immunoSEQ multiplex PCR, and TCRdb holds only the in-frame ones, with some missing. In the table there are 50,000 to 60,000 clones, around four fifths of which are singletons. The sequencing sample was made of peripheral blood. Source of these receptors: a man between 65 and 79 years old with active COVID-19. The CDR3 runs from the conserved cysteine through the conserved F or W. The order of the fields is D gene, J gene, V gene, clone size, CDR3 DNA, CDR3 protein. The D gene is left open where the match is weak. Size is stated for part of the rows, as once, few or many counts, or as a class when the clone is expanded.

>.|TRBJ1-6|TRBV21-1|.
TGTGCCAGCACGGGACAGGCTGGGGGTAATTCACCCCTCCACTTT
CASTGQAGGNSPLHF
>TRBD1|TRBJ2-1|TRBV2|.
TGTGCCAGCTCGGGACAGGGGGTTTACAATGAGCAGTTCTTC
CASSGQGVYNEQFF
>.|TRBJ1-5|TRBV19|.
TGTGCCAGTAGTATCCAAGGGAGTCAGCCCCAGCATTTT
CASSIQGSQPQHF
>TRBD2|TRBJ2-7|TRBV5-3|.
TGTGCCAGAAGCACCGGCGCGGGGGTCTCCTACGAGCAGTACTTC
CARSTGAGVSYEQYF
>.|TRBJ1-1|TRBV3-1/TRBV3-2|.
TGTGCCAGCAGCCAGGTAACAGGGTCTGAAGCTTTCTTT
CASSQVTGSEAFF
>.|TRBJ2-1|TRBV9|.
TGTGCCAGCAGCGTGGAGGGACAGCACAATGAGCAGTTCTTC
CASSVEGQHNEQFF
>.|TRBJ2-1|TRBV23-1|once
TGCGCCAGCAGTCGACCTACGGAGGGGATCAGCTACAATGAGCAGTTCTTC
CASSRPTEGISYNEQFF
>.|TRBJ2-3|TRBV7-6|.
TGTGCCAGCAGCGGGCCCGGGAATACGCAGTATTTT
CASSGPGNTQYF
>.|TRBJ1-2|TRBV14|.
TGTGCCAGCAGCCAGATACAGGGTTCGAACTATGGCTACACCTTC
CASSQIQGSNYGYTF
>.|TRBJ2-7|TRBV6-2/TRBV6-3|.
TGTGCCAGCAGTCAACTTCGGACAACTGAGCAGTACTTC
CASSQLRTTEQYF
>.|TRBJ2-1|TRBV2|.
TGTGCCAGCAGAACAACCACCCCAGGTGAGCAGTTCTTC
CASRTTTPGEQFF
>.|TRBJ1-1|TRBV19|.
TGTGCCAGTACCACCTCGGAGGGAGGGAGGGTTCCAGCTTTCTTT
CASTTSEGGRVPAFF
>.|TRBJ2-5|TRBV30|once
TGTGCCGGTGGGGCGGAGACCCAGTACTTC
CAGGAETQYF
>.|TRBJ1-5|TRBV30|.
TGTGCCTGGAGTTCCAGGGAAAATCAGCCCCAGCATTTT
CAWSSRENQPQHF
>TRBD1|TRBJ1-3|TRBV28|.
TGTGCCAGCAGAACAGGGGGCTCTGGAAACACCATATATTTT
CASRTGGSGNTIYF
>.|TRBJ1-4|TRBV18|.
TGTGCCAGCTCACCAACCTTTACAGTTAGTGAAAAACTGTTTTTT
CASSPTFTVSEKLFF
>TRBD1|TRBJ1-2|TRBV6-1|.
TGTGCCAGCAGTGAAGACGGGACAGCCTATGGCTACACCTTC
CASSEDGTAYGYTF
>TRBD1|TRBJ2-7|TRBV10-3|.
TGTGCCATCACCGGGACAGGGGTAGACTACGAGCAGTACTTC
CAITGTGVDYEQYF
>TRBD2|TRBJ2-1|TRBV11-2|.
TGTGCCAGCAGACCTAGCGGGGGTGCCTACAATGAGCAGTTCTTC
CASRPSGGAYNEQFF
>.|TRBJ2-1|TRBV4-3|.
TGCGCCAGCAGCCAAGACTCCAGGGGAATCTACAATGAGCAGTTCTTC
CASSQDSRGIYNEQFF
>TRBD2|TRBJ2-1|TRBV2|.
TGTGCCAGCATTGGGAGGGAAGACAATGAGCAGTTCTTC
CASIGREDNEQFF
>TRBD2|TRBJ2-1|TRBV6-5|.
TGTGCCAGCAGTTCTAGCGGGGTACTCTACAATGAGCAGTTCTTC
CASSSSGVLYNEQFF
>TRBD1|TRBJ1-5|TRBV2|.
TGTGCCAGCAGTGAACAGGGACAGGGGAATCAGCCCCAGCATTTT
CASSEQGQGNQPQHF
>TRBD1|TRBJ2-7|TRBV28|.
TGTGCCAGCAGACCCCCCACCGGGACAGCTCTGTCCGAGCAGTACTTC
CASRPPTGTALSEQYF
>.|TRBJ1-3|TRBV15|.
TGTGCCACCAGCAGAGATCTAACTATATCTGGAAACACCATATATTTT
CATSRDLTISGNTIYF
>.|TRBJ1-2|TRBV3-1/TRBV3-2|.
TGTGCCAGCAAAGCCGGGGGGCTTGGTGGCTACACCTTC
CASKAGGLGGYTF
>.|TRBJ2-1|TRBV11-2|.
TGTGCCAGCAGCTTAGAAGGATGGGCTCCGCAGTTCTTC
CASSLEGWAPQFF
>TRBD1|TRBJ1-2|TRBV18|.
TGTGCCAGCTCACCAGGGACAGGGGGCAACTATGGCTACACCTTC
CASSPGTGGNYGYTF
>.|TRBJ1-1|TRBV25-1|.
TGTGCCAGCAGTGAATCCGGGGGAGAAGTGAACACTGAAGCTTTCTTT
CASSESGGEVNTEAFF
>.|TRBJ2-7|TRBV7-7|.
TGTGCCAGCAGCTTAGACAGTAGCTCCTACGAGCAGTACTTC
CASSLDSSSYEQYF
>.|TRBJ1-5|TRBV4-2|.
TGTGCCAGCAGCCAAGATGAGAATCAGCCCCAGCATTTT
CASSQDENQPQHF
>TRBD1|TRBJ2-5|TRBV10-3|.
TGTGCCATCAGTGAGTCCTACAGGGGACAAGAGACCCAGTACTTC
CAISESYRGQETQYF
>.|TRBJ1-6|TRBV5-1|.
TGCGCCAGCAGCTTGAGTGGGAGGACGGATAATTCACCCCTCCACTTT
CASSLSGRTDNSPLHF
>.|TRBJ1-3|TRBV5-8|.
TGTGCCAGCAGCTTATGGAGTCCCGGAAACACCATATATTTT
CASSLWSPGNTIYF
>TRBD1|TRBJ2-7|TRBV6-4|.
TGTGCCAGCAGCGAAAAACCGGGACAGGAGTCCTACGAGCAGTACTTC
CASSEKPGQESYEQYF
>TRBD1|TRBJ1-1|TRBV7-8|.
TGTGCCAGCAGCCTAAGACAGGGGAGGGGGAACACTGAAGCTTTCTTT
CASSLRQGRGNTEAFF
>.|TRBJ2-3|TRBV2|.
TGTGCCAGCCAGCGGACCCAAAGCACAGATACGCAGTATTTT
CASQRTQSTDTQYF
>.|TRBJ2-1|TRBV11-2|.
TGTGCCAGCAGCTTAAACAGGAACAATGAGCAGTTCTTC
CASSLNRNNEQFF
>TRBD1|TRBJ1-2|TRBV5-4|few
TGTGCCAGCAGCTTGGGGGACAGAGAGAACTATGGCTACACCTTC
CASSLGDRENYGYTF
>TRBD2|TRBJ2-7|TRBV7-6|many
TGTGCCAGCAGCCCTTCCAAGACTAGCGGGGGGTTCTACGAGCAGTACTTC
CASSPSKTSGGFYEQYF
>TRBD2|TRBJ2-7|TRBV30|.
TGTGCCTGGAGGCCACTAGCGAGGTACGAGCAGTACTTC
CAWRPLARYEQYF
>.|TRBJ2-7|TRBV13|.
TGTGCCAGCAGCCCCCGGGAGACGGCCACCTACGAGCAGTACTTC
CASSPRETATYEQYF
>.|TRBJ2-5|TRBV2|.
TGTGCCAGCTATGAGCCAGGGGTTGAGACCCAGTACTTC
CASYEPGVETQYF
>.|TRBJ1-2|TRBV6-5|.
TGTGCCAGCAGTACGGGGGGCAGACTCTATGGCTACACCTTC
CASSTGGRLYGYTF
>.|TRBJ1-3|TRBV30|.
TGTGCCTGGAGGTCGGGGATCTCTGGAAACACCATATATTTT
CAWRSGISGNTIYF
>.|TRBJ1-5|TRBV5-4|.
TGTGCCAGCAGCTTGGGTGGGGCCGGGCAGGGAAGTCAGCCCCAGCATTTT
CASSLGGAGQGSQPQHF
>.|TRBJ1-5|TRBV19|.
TGTGCCAGTAGTACCCCACAGTCCTATCAGCCCCAGCATTTT
CASSTPQSYQPQHF
>TRBD1|TRBJ2-1|TRBV7-3|.
TGTGCCAGCAGTACAGGGGTACCAAACAATGAGCAGTTCTTC
CASSTGVPNNEQFF
>TRBD2|TRBJ2-5|TRBV5-4|.
TGTGCCAGCAGCTTGGGGGGCGGGAGAACTTCGTCGGAGACCCAGTACTTC
CASSLGGGRTSSETQYF
>TRBD2|TRBJ2-1|TRBV11-3|.
TGTGCCACAATAGCGGGGAGATACAATGAGCAGTTCTTC
CATIAGRYNEQFF
>TRBD1|TRBJ2-3|TRBV11-2|.
TGTGCCAGCAGTCGGGACAGGGGCACAGATACGCAGTATTTT
CASSRDRGTDTQYF
>TRBD1|TRBJ2-5|TRBV19|.
TGTGCCAGTAGTATGGACAGGGACAGGGTAGAGACCCAGTACTTC
CASSMDRDRVETQYF
>TRBD1|TRBJ1-4|TRBV9|.
TGTGCCAGCAGCCTGGACAGGGGTAATGAAAAACTGTTTTTT
CASSLDRGNEKLFF